Each of the 3 T cell receptor beta chains below was sequenced from the same sample in a study of shared clonotypes between healthy human individuals (dated by TCRdb to the early 2020s). The library was produced with the immunoSEQ multiplex PCR assay. TCRdb provides this immuneACCESS table in a form limited to in-frame rearrangements. Some clones are lacking; in checked studies, under half of them reflect an unresolved V gene, and why the rest are absent is not known. This sample holds 1,400,000 or so clones; approximately 98.5% were observed only once. The ten most abundant clones make up over 0.3% of the sample. The sequenced sample was naive CD4+ T cells sorted from blood. The cell subset or site label, as the study defines it: CD45RA+ positively selected. These receptors originate from a man aged 25 to 40 in good health.

The chain has TRBV12-2 and TRBJ2-7; the table's D call of TRBD2 was not tested on the DNA. TRBV12-2 is labeled a pseudogene. This CDR3 spans 14 amino acids. DNA for the CDR3: TGTGCAAGTCGCTACGGACTGGCCTCACGCGAGCAGTACTTC. It is translated as CASRYGLASREQYF.

A single count supports this clone. This sequence joins TRBV5-1 and TRBJ2-2, with 8 bases lining up with TRBD1. The germline CDR1 and CDR2 sequences are SGHRS and YFSETQ. This CDR3 spans 16 amino acids. Germline trimming cut 0 bases from V and 2 bases from J; bases unmatched to any gene: 3. The CDR3 loop is CASSLEPGGNTGELFF. The CDR3 DNA reads TGCGCCAGCAGCTTGGAACCAGGGGGCAACACCGGGGAGCTGTTTTTT.

The chain carries TRBV28 and TRBJ2-2; tentatively, D is TRBD2 (6 bases). CDR1 and CDR2 from the germline V gene are MDHEN and SYDVKM. V was shortened by 4 bases and J by 4 bases, with 28 bases between the two germline ends. CDR3 size: 20 residues. In DNA, the CDR3 is TGTGCCAGCAGTTCCATAAAGGCCCCATCTAGCGCCAAGAGCACCGGGGAGCTGTTTTTT. This codes for CASSSIKAPSSAKSTGELFF.